The present T cell receptor (beta chain) was sequenced within a study of blood T cell repertoires in COVID-19. About the study: In each case, the material was cDNA or gDNA derived from T cells, B-cell-depleted T cells, or PBMCs.

Method: immunoSEQ multiplex PCR; TCRdb's copy keeps in-frame clones and lacks some. The table lists 100,000 to 150,000 clones, approximately 77% of them singletons, with approximately 7.9% in the top ten. The CDR3 length is 16 residues. Trimming removed 3 bases at V and 5 bases at J, with 21 bases between. Germline V gives CDR1 SGDLS, CDR2 YYNGEE. The receptor was isolated from a human donor in a cohort sampled during active COVID-19. This chain connects TRBV9 to TRBJ2-7, with D possibly TRBD1 on 7 matching bases. Sequenced sample: peripheral blood. The CDR3 DNA reads as TGTGCCAGCAGCGACCCTATTGGGCAGGGGGGTGACGAGCAGTACTTC. Translating gives CASSDPIGQGGDEQYF.